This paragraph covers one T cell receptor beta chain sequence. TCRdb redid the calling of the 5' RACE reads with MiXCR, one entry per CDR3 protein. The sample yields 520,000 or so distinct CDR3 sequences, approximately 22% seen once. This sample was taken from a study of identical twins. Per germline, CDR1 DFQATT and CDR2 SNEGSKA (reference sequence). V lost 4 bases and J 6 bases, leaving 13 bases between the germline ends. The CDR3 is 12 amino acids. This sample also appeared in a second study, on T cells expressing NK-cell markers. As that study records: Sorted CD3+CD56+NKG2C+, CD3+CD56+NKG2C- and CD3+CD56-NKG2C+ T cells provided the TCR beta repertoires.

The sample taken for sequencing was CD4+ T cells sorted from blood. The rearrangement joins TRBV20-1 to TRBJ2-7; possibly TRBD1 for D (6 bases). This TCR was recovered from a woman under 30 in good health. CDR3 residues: CSATDRSPEQYF. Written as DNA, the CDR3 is TGCAGTGCTACCGACAGGTCTCCCGAGCAGTACTTC.